This TCR beta chain was observed in a study of T cells after posttransplantation cyclophosphamide. Clones were sequenced by immunoSEQ multiplex PCR, and TCRdb holds only the in-frame ones, with some missing. Of roughly 19,000 clones detected, over 75% appear once; the ten largest clones hold around 2%. Sampled 1 year posttransplant, controls received myeloablative marrow transplants, methotrexate and a calcineurin inhibitor. The CDR3 has 12 residues. The V and J ends lost 6 bases and 3 bases respectively, with 11 bases between them. CDR1 is SQVTM, CDR2 ANQGSEA, per germline. The receptor's source is a female patient aged 25-40 years who received an allogeneic stem cell transplant from an unrelated donor, was CMV-positive, and had acute and chronic GVHD. Some T cells may possibly be graft donor cells. The chain has TRBV29-1 and TRBJ1-1; D not certain. Sequenced material: PBMCs, taken approximately twelve months after allogeneic stem cell transplant with calcineurin inhibitor and methotrexate. The CDR3 DNA is TGCAGCGTACGCCGGGAATACACTGAAGCTTTCTTT. This translates into CSVRREYTEAFF.